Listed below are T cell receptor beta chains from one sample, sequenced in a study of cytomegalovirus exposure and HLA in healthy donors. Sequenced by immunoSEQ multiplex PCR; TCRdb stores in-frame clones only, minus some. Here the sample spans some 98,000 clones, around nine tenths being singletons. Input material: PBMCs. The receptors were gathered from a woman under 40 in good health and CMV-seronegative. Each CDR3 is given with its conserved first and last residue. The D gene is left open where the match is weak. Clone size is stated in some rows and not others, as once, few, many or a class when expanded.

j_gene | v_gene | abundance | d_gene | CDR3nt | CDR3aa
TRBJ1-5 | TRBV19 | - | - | TGTGCCAGTAGTATGGCCAGGGTCAGCAATCAGCCCCAGCATTTT | CASSMARVSNQPQHF
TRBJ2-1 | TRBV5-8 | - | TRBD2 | TGTGCCAGCAGCCTGACTAGCGGGGCCAGCTCCTACAATGAGCAGTTCTTC | CASSLTSGASSYNEQFF
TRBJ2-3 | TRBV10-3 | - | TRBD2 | TGTGCCATCAGTGGGGCGGGGTACGGGGGGTCGCAGTATTTT | CAISGAGYGGSQYF
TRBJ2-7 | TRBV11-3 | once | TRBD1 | TGTGCCAGCAGCTCCGGGGACAGATCCTACGAGCAGTACTTC | CASSSGDRSYEQYF
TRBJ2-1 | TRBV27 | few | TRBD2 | TGTGCCAGCAGTCCCGGGACTAGCGGGAGGGTTCTAGGGGAGGAGCAGTTCTTC | CASSPGTSGRVLGEEQFF
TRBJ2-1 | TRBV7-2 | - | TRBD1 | TGTGCCAGCAGCTGGCTGAGTAGGGGGCCCTACAATGAGCAGTTCTTC | CASSWLSRGPYNEQFF
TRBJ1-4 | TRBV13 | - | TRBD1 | TGTGCCAGCAGTATGGACCGGGACAGGGGTGAAAAACTGTTTTTT | CASSMDRDRGEKLFF
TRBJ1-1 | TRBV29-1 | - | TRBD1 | TGCAGCGCAAGGACAGGGGGAGGGAACACTGAAGCTTTCTTT | CSARTGGGNTEAFF
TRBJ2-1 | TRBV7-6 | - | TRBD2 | TGTGCCAGCAGCTTAGCGGGAGGGCCTGAGCAGTTCTTC | CASSLAGGPEQFF
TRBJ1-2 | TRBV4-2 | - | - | TGTGCCAGCAGCCAGGGAGTCACTAACTATGGCTACACCTTC | CASSQGVTNYGYTF
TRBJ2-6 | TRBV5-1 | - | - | TGCGCCAGCAGCGCCCGGACAGAACCCAACGTCCTGACTTTC | CASSARTEPNVLTF
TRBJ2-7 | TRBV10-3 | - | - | TGTGCCATCGCCCAGGGATACGAGCAGTACTTC | CAIAQGYEQYF
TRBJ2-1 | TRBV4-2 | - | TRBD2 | TGTGCCAGCAGCCCAGCGAGCGGGAGTGCCGGGAATGAGCAGTTCTTC | CASSPASGSAGNEQFF
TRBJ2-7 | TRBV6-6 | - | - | TGTGCCAGCAGTCACGACAGATCCTACGAGCAGTACTTC | CASSHDRSYEQYF
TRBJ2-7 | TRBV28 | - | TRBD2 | TGTGCCAGCAGTTCCCTTTCCGGCGGGAGTAACGAGCAGTACTTC | CASSSLSGGSNEQYF
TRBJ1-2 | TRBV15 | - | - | TGTGCCACCAGCAGTTTGATTTTCGGTGGCTACACCTTC | CATSSLIFGGYTF
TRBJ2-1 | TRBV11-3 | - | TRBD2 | TGTGCCAGCAGCCTGAGACTAGCGGGAGGGCCGTCCTTCCATGAGCAGTTCTTC | CASSLRLAGGPSFHEQFF
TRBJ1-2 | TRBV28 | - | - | TGTGCCAGCAGTTTAGGGGGGGGCCCCTCTAGCTACACCTTC | CASSLGGGPSSYTF
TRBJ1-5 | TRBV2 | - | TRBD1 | TGTGCCAGCAGTGGTTGGGACAGGACGATAGAGCCCCAGCATTTT | CASSGWDRTIEPQHF
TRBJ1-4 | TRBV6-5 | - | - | TGTGCCAGCAGTTACACTTTGACATCAACTAATGAAAAACTGTTTTTT | CASSYTLTSTNEKLFF
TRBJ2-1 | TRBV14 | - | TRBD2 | TGTGCCAGCAGCCAAGTAAGGACTAGCGGGGGGCACTACAATGAGCAGTTCTTC | CASSQVRTSGGHYNEQFF
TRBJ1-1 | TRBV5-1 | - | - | TGCGCCAGCAGCTTCGACCCACAGGGCACTGAAGCTTTCTTT | CASSFDPQGTEAFF
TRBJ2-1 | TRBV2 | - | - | TGTGCCAGCAAGGTAGAGGCCCCTATGGAGCAGTTCTTC | CASKVEAPMEQFF
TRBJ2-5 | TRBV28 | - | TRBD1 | TGTGCCAGCAGACCTACGGGACAGGGTCAAGAGACCCAGTACTTC | CASRPTGQGQETQYF
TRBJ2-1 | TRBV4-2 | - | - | TGTGCCAGCAGCCAAGATCTCCAGGTAGTCAATGAGCAGTTCTTC | CASSQDLQVVNEQFF
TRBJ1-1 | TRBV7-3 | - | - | TGTGCCAGCAGCTTAACTACTCTCGCGAACACTGAAGCTTTCTTT | CASSLTTLANTEAFF
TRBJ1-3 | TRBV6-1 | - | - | TGTGCCAGCACGAGCTCTGGAAACACCATATATTTT | CASTSSGNTIYF
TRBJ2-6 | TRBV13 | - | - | TGTGCCAGCAGCCTTCAGGGTAGCTCTGGGGCCAACGTCCTGACTTTC | CASSLQGSSGANVLTF
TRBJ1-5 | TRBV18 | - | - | TGTGCCAGCTCACCCGACAGAACCTATAATCAGCCCCAGCATTTT | CASSPDRTYNQPQHF
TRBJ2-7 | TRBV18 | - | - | TGTGCCAGCTCACTGACCGGGATAAGCTCCTACGAGCAGTACTTC | CASSLTGISSYEQYF
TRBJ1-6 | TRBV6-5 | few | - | TGTGCCAGCAGTTACAGGGGCGGCTCACCCCTCCACTTT | CASSYRGGSPLHF
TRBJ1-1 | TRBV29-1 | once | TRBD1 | TGCAGCGCCGCGGACAGGGGACAAGCTTTCTTT | CSAADRGQAFF
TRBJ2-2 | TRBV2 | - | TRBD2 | TGTGCCAGCAGTGAGGGACTAGGTACCGGGGAGCTGTTTTTT | CASSEGLGTGELFF
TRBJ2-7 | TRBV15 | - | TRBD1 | TGTGCCACCAGCAGAGAACGGACAGGGCGATCCTACGAGCAGTACTTC | CATSRERTGRSYEQYF
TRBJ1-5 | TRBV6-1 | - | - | TGTGCCAGCAGTGAACCGGGATTAATGGGCAATCAGCCCCAGCATTTT | CASSEPGLMGNQPQHF
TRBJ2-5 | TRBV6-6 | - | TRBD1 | TGTGCCAGCAGTCGCGGGACAGGGAGAGAGACCCAGTACTTC | CASSRGTGRETQYF
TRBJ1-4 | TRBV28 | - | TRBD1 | TGTGCCAGCACCCCCGGGACAGGGGCGGTAAAACTGTTTTTT | CASTPGTGAVKLFF
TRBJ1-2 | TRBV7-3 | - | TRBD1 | TGTGCCAGCAGCCCTGGGCAGGGGGCAAACTATGGCTACACCTTC | CASSPGQGANYGYTF
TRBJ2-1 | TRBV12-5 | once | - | TGTGCTAGTGGTCCAGGAGGATCGGGCAATGAGCAGTTCTTC | CASGPGGSGNEQFF
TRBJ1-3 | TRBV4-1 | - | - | TGCGCCAGCAGCCAGGAAAACGGGGGACCCCCCTCTGGAAACACCATATATTTT | CASSQENGGPPSGNTIYF
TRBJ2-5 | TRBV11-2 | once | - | TGTGCCAGCAGCTTAGCACGCGTTGGGGGGGAGACCCAGTACTTC | CASSLARVGGETQYF
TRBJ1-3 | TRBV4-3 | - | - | TGCGCCAGCAGCCAAGAACCTAGCTCTGGAAACACCATATATTTT | CASSQEPSSGNTIYF
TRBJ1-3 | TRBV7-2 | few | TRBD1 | TGTGCCAGCAGCTTGGCCGGACAGGGGGCGCGAAACACCATATATTTT | CASSLAGQGARNTIYF
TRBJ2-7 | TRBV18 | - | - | TGTGCCAGCTCACCGTCCGGGATGCCAACCTACGAGCAGTACTTC | CASSPSGMPTYEQYF
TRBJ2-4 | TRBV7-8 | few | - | TGTGCCAGCAGCCCTTTTCGGTCGGCCAAAAACATTCAGTACTTC | CASSPFRSAKNIQYF
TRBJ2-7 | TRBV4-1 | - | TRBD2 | TGCGCCAGCAGCCAAAGTTTAGAGCGGGGGGGCCGGGACGAGCAGTACTTC | CASSQSLERGGRDEQYF